This T cell receptor (beta chain) was retrieved from a study of T cells in Graves' hyperthyroidism and ophthalmopathy. RNA transcripts gave rise to amplified TCR beta CDR3 regions. The study used the HTBI primer set for a first-round RT-PCR of the TCR CDR3. TCRdb independently ran MiXCR on the multiplex PCR reads; one entry per CDR3 protein. The repertoire holds fewer than 800,000 distinct CDR3 sequences, less than 20% seen once, with around 7.7% in the top ten. Clinicians diagnosed patients from clinical symptoms, serum thyroxine and TRAb, thyroid ultrasound and orbital computed tomography. Extraction of PBMCs used under 13 ml of fresh peripheral blood. This clonotype was detected once. Sequencing used blood. This TCR derives from a man in his late teens or twenties with Graves' hyperthyroidism.

Here the CDR3 DNA reads TGTGCCACCAGCAGAGATCTGGGCAGGGTCGGTGAGACCCAGTACTTC. Protein: CATSRDLGRVGETQYF. This chain connects TRBV15 to TRBJ2-5, with D maybe TRBD1 (5 bases). The germline V gene encodes CDR1 LNHNV and CDR2 YYDKDF (reference sequence). The CDR3 spans 16 residues. V gave up 0 bases and J gave up 5 bases, with 16 bases separating them.